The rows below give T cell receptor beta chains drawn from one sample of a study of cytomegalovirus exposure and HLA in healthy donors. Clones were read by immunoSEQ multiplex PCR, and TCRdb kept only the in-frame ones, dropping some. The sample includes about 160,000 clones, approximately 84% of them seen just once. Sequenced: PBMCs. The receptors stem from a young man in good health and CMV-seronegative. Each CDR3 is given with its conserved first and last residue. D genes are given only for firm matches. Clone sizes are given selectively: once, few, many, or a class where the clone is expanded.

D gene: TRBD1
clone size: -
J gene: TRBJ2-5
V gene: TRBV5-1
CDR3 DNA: TGCGCCAGCAGCCAGACCGACAGGGCTCAAGAGACCCAGTACTTC
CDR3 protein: CASSQTDRAQETQYF

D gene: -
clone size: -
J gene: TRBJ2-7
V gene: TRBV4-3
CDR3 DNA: TGCGCCAGCAGCCAAGTGACAGGAAGCGAGCAGTACTTC
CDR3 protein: CASSQVTGSEQYF

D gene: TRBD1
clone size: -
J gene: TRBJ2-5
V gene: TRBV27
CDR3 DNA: TGTGCCAGCAGTGACGACAGGGGGGTGGGGCGGACCCAGTACTTC
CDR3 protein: CASSDDRGVGRTQYF

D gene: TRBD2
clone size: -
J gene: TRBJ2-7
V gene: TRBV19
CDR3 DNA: TGTGCCAGTAGTATGTGGGGCGGGGGGAACGGGGGAAGGCCGTCCTACGAGCAGTACTTC
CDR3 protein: CASSMWGGGNGGRPSYEQYF

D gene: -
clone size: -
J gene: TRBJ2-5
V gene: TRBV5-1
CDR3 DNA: TGCGCCAGCAGCGCCACTGACTATCAAGAGACCCAGTACTTC
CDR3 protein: CASSATDYQETQYF

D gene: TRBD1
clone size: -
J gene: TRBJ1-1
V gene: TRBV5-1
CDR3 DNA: TGCGCCAGCAGCTTGTTACAGGGGATGAACACTGAAGCTTTCTTT
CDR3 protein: CASSLLQGMNTEAFF

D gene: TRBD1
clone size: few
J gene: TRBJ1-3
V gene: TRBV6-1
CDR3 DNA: TGTGCCAGCAGTCAGGGACAGGGCCCCAACACCATATATTTT
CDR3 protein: CASSQGQGPNTIYF

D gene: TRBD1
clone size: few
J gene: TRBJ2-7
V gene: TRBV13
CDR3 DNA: TGTGCCAGCAGCTTAGGGGGACAGGGGCTCTACGAGCAGTACTTC
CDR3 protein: CASSLGGQGLYEQYF

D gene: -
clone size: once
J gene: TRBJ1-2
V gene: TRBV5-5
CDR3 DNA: TGTGCCAGCACCCGGGACATACAGGGCTACACCTTC
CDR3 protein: CASTRDIQGYTF

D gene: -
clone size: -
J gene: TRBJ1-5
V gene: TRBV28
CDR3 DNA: TGTGCCAGCAGGGATCCCCGCGGGGTAGCTCAGCCCCAGCATTTT
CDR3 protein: CASRDPRGVAQPQHF

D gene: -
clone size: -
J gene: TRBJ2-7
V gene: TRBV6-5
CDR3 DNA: TGTGCCAGCAGTTACCCTACTTCCCACGAGCAGTACTTC
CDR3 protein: CASSYPTSHEQYF

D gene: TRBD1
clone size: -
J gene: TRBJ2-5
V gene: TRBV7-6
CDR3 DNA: TGTGCCAGCAGCTTTGCCACGGGACAGATACAAGAGACCCAGTACTTC
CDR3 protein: CASSFATGQIQETQYF

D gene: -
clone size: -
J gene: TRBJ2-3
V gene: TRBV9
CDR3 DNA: TGTGCCAGCAGCAGTGACAGATTCACAGATACGCAGTATTTT
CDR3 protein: CASSSDRFTDTQYF

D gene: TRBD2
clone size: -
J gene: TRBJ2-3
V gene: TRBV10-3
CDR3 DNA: TGTGCCATCCAGGGGGGGACTAGCGGGACAGATACGCAGTATTTT
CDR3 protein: CAIQGGTSGTDTQYF

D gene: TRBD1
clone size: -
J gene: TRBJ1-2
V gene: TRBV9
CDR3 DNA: TGTGCCAGCACCCCCGAAGGGGGCCCAGGGTCCTATGGCTACACCTTC
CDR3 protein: CASTPEGGPGSYGYTF

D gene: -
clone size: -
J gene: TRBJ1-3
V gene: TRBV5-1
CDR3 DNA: TGCGCCAGCAGCTCCGCACTTATTCGGACAGACCGAACCTCTGGAAACACCATATATTTT
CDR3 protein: CASSSALIRTDRTSGNTIYF

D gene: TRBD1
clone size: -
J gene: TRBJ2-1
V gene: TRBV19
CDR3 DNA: TGTGCCAGTACTCCAGGGGGCCATCGTGGAGGTGAGCAGTTCTTC
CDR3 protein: CASTPGGHRGGEQFF

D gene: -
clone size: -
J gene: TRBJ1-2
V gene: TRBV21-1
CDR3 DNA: TGTGCCAGCAGCACGGGGACATATGGCTACACCTTC
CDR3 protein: CASSTGTYGYTF

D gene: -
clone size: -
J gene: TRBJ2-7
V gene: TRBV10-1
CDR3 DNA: TGCGCCAGCAGTGAGGGGCCGAGCTCCTACGAGCAGTACTTC
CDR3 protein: CASSEGPSSYEQYF

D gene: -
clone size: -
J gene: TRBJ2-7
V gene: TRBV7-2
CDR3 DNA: TGTGCCAGCAGCGCCCAACCAGGGAAGCGGCAGTACTTC
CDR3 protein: CASSAQPGKRQYF

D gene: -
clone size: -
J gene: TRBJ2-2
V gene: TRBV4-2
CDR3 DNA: TGTGCCAGCAGCCAATCACCGGGGGCGAACACCGGGGAGCTGTTTTTT
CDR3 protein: CASSQSPGANTGELFF

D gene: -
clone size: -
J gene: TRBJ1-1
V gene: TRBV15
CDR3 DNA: TGTGCCACCAGCAGGGACAAGAACACTGAAGCTTTCTTT
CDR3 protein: CATSRDKNTEAFF

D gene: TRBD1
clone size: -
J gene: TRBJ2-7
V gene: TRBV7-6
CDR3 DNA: TGTGCCAGCAGCCCGGGGACAGGTCCTTACGAGCAGTACTTC
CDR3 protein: CASSPGTGPYEQYF

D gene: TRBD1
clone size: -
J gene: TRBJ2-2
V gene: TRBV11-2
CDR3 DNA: TGTGCCAGCACCGAGGACAGGGGAGCCGGGGAGCTGTTTTTT
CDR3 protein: CASTEDRGAGELFF

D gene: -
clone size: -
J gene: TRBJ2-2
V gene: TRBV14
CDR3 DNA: TGTGCCAGCAGAGCCCGGAACACCGGGGAGCTGTTTTTT
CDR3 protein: CASRARNTGELFF

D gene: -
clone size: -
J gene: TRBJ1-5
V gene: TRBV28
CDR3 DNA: TGTGCCAGCAGTGCCGGGACTGACGAGGGTCAGCCCCAGCATTTT
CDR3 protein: CASSAGTDEGQPQHF

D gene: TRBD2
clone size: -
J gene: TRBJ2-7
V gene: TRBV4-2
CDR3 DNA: TGTGCCAGCAGCCTGGGACTAGCGGAGGAGCAGTACTTC
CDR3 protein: CASSLGLAEEQYF

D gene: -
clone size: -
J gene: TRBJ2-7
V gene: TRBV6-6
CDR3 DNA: TGTGCCAGCAGTTACTCAGAGTCAATGTCCTACGAGCAGTACTTC
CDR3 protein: CASSYSESMSYEQYF

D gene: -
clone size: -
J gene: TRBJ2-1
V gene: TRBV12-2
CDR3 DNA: TGTGCAAGTCGCCCTAGCGGCGCGGACAATGAGCAGTTCTTC
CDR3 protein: CASRPSGADNEQFF

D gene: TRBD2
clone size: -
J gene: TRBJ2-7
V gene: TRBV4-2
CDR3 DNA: TGTGCCAGCCCAGAGCGGGAGGGTTCCTACGAGCAGTACTTC
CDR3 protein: CASPEREGSYEQYF

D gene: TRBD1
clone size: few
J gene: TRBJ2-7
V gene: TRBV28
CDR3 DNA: TGTGCCAGCAGAACAGGGGACCAGGAGCAGTACTTC
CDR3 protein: CASRTGDQEQYF